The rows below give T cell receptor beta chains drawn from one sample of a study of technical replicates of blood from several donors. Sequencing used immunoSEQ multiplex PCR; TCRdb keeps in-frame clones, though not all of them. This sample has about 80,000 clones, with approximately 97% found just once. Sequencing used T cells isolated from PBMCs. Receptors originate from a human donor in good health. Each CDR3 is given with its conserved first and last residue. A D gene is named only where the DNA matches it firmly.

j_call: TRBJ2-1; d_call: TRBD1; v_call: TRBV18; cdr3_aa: CASSPGQGPNEQFF; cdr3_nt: TGTGCCAGCTCACCGGGACAGGGTCCCAATGAGCAGTTCTTC
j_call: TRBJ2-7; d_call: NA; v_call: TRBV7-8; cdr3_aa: CASSPLGMTGFEQYF; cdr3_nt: TGTGCCAGCAGCCCCCTGGGGATGACAGGATTCGAGCAGTACTTC
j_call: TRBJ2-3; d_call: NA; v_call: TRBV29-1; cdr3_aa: CSVRVDTQYF; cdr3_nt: TGCAGCGTACGAGTCGATACGCAGTATTTT
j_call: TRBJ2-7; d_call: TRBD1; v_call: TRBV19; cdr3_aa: CASSPQGGTGLGEQYF; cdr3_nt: TGTGCCAGTAGTCCCCAAGGGGGGACAGGTCTGGGCGAGCAGTACTTC
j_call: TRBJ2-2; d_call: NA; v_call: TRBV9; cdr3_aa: CASSPSVANTGELFF; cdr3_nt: TGTGCCAGCAGCCCATCGGTAGCGAACACCGGGGAGCTGTTTTTT
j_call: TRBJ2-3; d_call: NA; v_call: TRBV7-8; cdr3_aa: CASSPRAGSTDTQYF; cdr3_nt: TGTGCCAGCAGCCCCCGGGCGGGGAGCACAGATACGCAGTATTTT
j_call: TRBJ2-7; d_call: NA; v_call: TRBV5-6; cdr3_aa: CASSLHPYEQYF; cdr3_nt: TGTGCCAGCAGCTTGCATCCCTACGAGCAGTACTTC
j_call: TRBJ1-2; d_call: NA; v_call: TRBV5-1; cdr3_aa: CASSLDSQGHYGYTF; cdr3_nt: TGCGCCAGCAGCCTTGATTCACAGGGACACTATGGCTACACCTTC
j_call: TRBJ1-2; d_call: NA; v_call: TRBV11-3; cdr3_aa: CASSPGSGYTF; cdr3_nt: TGTGCCAGCAGCCCGGGTTCTGGCTACACCTTC
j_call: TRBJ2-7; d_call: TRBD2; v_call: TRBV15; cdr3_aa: CATSESSGGGSYEQYF; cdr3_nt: TGTGCCACCAGCGAATCTAGCGGGGGGGGCTCCTACGAGCAGTACTTC
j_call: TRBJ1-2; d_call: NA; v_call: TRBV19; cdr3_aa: CASSLDQGRGGYTF; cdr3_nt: TGTGCCAGTAGTCTGGACCAGGGCCGCGGTGGCTACACCTTC
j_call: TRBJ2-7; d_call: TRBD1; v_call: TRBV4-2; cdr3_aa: CASSSRSGGEQYF; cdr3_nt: TGTGCCAGCAGCTCCCGCTCAGGGGGCGAGCAGTACTTC
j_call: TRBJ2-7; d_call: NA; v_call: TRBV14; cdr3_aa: CASSQEVWAQDAEQYF; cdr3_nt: TGTGCCAGCAGCCAAGAAGTCTGGGCCCAAGACGCCGAGCAGTACTTC
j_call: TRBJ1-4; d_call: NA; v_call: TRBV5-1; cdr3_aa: CASSREGYRLKNEKLFF; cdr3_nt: TGCGCCAGCAGCCGGGAAGGCTACCGACTTAAGAATGAAAAACTGTTTTTT
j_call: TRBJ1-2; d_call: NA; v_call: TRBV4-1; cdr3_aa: CASSQEGGPTGFYGYTF; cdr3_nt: TGCGCCAGCAGCCAAGAAGGCGGTCCCACTGGCTTCTATGGCTACACCTTC
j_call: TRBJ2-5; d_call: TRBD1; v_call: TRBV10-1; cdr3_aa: CASSNDRGGFLETQYF; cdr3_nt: TGCGCCAGCAGTAACGACAGGGGGGGATTTTTGGAGACCCAGTACTTC
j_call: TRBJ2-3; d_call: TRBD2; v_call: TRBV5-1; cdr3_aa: CASSLAGTRGTDTQYF; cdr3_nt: TGCGCCAGCAGCTTGGCCGGGACTAGGGGCACAGATACGCAGTATTTT
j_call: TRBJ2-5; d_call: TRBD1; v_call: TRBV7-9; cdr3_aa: CASSLRQGRPYF; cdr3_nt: TGTGCCAGCAGCTTAAGACAGGGCCGACCGTACTTC
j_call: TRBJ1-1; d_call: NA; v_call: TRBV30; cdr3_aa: CAWCTGSNTEAFF; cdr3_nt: TGTGCCTGGTGTACAGGGTCAAACACTGAAGCTTTCTTT
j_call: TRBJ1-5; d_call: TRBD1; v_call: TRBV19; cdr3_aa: CASSGRDRASSQPQHF; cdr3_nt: TGTGCCAGTAGTGGCCGGGACAGGGCGAGCTCTCAGCCCCAGCATTTT
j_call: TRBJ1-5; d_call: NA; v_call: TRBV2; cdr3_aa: CASSEARWTLRLQGHSNQPQHF; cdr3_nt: TGTGCCAGCAGTGAAGCGCGTTGGACTCTCCGATTACAGGGCCATAGCAATCAGCCCCAGCATTTT
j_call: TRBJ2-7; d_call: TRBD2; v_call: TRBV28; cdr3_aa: CASSFGAGGLYEQYF; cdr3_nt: TGTGCCAGCAGTTTCGGGGCGGGGGGATTATACGAGCAGTACTTC